What follows are 8 T cell receptor beta chains derived from one specimen sequenced in a study of shared clonotypes between healthy human individuals (dated by TCRdb to 2018 to 2020). Library prep was done by the immunoSEQ multiplex PCR assay. TCRdb retrieved this table from immuneACCESS and kept in-frame rearrangements only. Not all clones are present; in checked studies, unresolved V genes account for under half, and no reason is known for the remainder. Recorded for this sample are over a million clones; roughly 97% of them occurred a single time. About 1% of the sample comes from the top ten. Sequenced material: naive CD4+ T cells sorted from blood. The cell subset or site tag for this specimen amounts to: CD45RA+ positively selected. These receptors all come from a man under 40 in good health.

This rearrangement joins TRBV2 to TRBJ2-1, with D perhaps matching TRBD1 (6 bases). The V gene lost 7 bases and the J gene lost 4 bases, with 17 bases spanning the gap. Germline V gene data show CDR1 as SNHLY and CDR2 as FYNNEI. This CDR3 has 15 residues. CDR3 bases: TGTGCCAGCATCCGGGACACCGAACCTTACAATGAGCAGTTCTTC. This gives the protein CASIRDTEPYNEQFF.

CDR3 DNA sequence: TGTGCCAGCAGCTTAGGGGTCGGCGCACCCAACGAGCAGTACTTC. It codes for CASSLGVGAPNEQYF. The chain uses TRBV7-6 and TRBJ2-7; D ambiguous. The V gene's germline CDR1 is SGHVS and CDR2 FNYEAQ. This CDR3 is 15 amino acids long. V was clipped by 1 base and J by 5 bases, with 15 bases between them. The full variable domain, with the rest looked up from reference TRBV7-6 and TRBJ2-7, is GAGVSQSPRYKVTKRGQDVALRCDPISGHVSLYWYRQALGQGPEFLTYFNYEAQQDKSGLPNDRFSAERPEGSISTLTIQRTEQRDSAMYRCASSLGVGAPNEQYFGPGTRLTVT.

This rearrangement joins TRBV29-1 to TRBJ1-2; TRBD1 is a possible D gene (5 bases). Germline lookup yields CDR1 SQVTM and CDR2 ANQGSEA. The V gene lost 5 bases and the J gene lost 2 bases, with 12 bases spanning the gap. The CDR3 sequence is 13 residues long. CDR3 coding DNA: TGCAGCGTTTCCGGGACGAACAACTATGGCTACACCTTC. It yields the protein CSVSGTNNYGYTF.

The genes are TRBV5-1 and TRBJ2-1; unclear D gene. CDR1 is SGHRS and CDR2 is YFSETQ in the germline V gene. The CDR3 extends over 16 amino acids. Trimming stripped 3 bases from V and 5 bases from J, with 18 bases between. Here the CDR3 reads CASSSPQPRKNNEQFF. The CDR3 bases are TGCGCCAGCAGCTCGCCACAGCCAAGAAAAAACAATGAGCAGTTCTTC.

This clone showed up just a few times. The chain combines TRBV4-1 with TRBJ1-4; possible D gene TRBD1, 6 bases. V shed 2 bases and J shed 5 bases, with 9 bases lying between them. CDR1 and CDR2 (germline): MGHRA, YSYEKL. The CDR3 loop spans 14 amino acids. CDR3 loop: CASSQLQGNEKLFF. The CDR3 DNA is TGCGCCAGCAGCCAACTGCAGGGGAATGAAAAACTGTTTTTT.

The chain links TRBV5-1 to TRBJ1-2; D is undetermined. Germline loops: CDR1 SGHRS, CDR2 YFSETQ. V lost 4 bases and J 8 bases, leaving 12 bases between the germline ends. This CDR3 spans 12 amino acids. CDR3 bases: TGCGCCAGCAGCCCGGACCACCGCGGCTACACCTTC. It codes for CASSPDHRGYTF.

The J gene is TRBJ2-7, the V gene TRBV4-2, with 12 bases aligning to TRBD2. Looked up from germline, CDR1 is LGHNA and CDR2 is YNFKEQ. V dropped 3 bases and J dropped 9; count of bases not matched to a gene: 6. The CDR3 consists of 14 residues. Here the CDR3 reads CASSQTSGSLGQYF. CDR3 DNA sequence: TGTGCCAGCAGCCAGACTAGCGGGAGTTTGGGGCAGTACTTC.

Note on this clone: Other nucleotide sequences in the sample specify the same CDR3. The rearrangement links TRBV6-6 to TRBJ1-1; D gene unclear. CDR3 length: 13 residues. V was trimmed by 6 bases and J by 2 bases, leaving 10 bases between them. Looked up from germline, CDR1 is MNHNY and CDR2 is SVGAGI (reference sequence). DNA for the CDR3: TGTGCCAGCAGGAGGACTGAAAACACTGAAGCTTTCTTT. It codes for CASRRTENTEAFF.